This TCR beta chain was recovered during a study of blood T cell repertoires in COVID-19. Overall study: The United States, Italy and Spain provided the acute and convalescent COVID-19 samples. T cells, B-cell-depleted T cells, or PBMCs provided the cDNA or gDNA that served as material.

Sequencing used immunoSEQ multiplex PCR; TCRdb keeps in-frame clones, though not all of them. The table lists 35,000 to 55,000 clones, around 83% of them singletons. This clone appeared once. This CDR3 has 15 amino acids. V was clipped by 0 bases and J by 5 bases; unmatched bases: 4. Germline values: CDR1 SGHRS, CDR2 YFSETQ. Source material: peripheral blood. This clonotype originated in a man in his sixties with active COVID-19. The chain is built from TRBV5-1 and TRBJ1-4; TRBD1 matches at 7 bases. CDR3 in DNA: TGCGCCAGCAGCTTGGGAAGCAGGGGGAATGAAAAACTGTTTTTT. Residues: CASSLGSRGNEKLFF.